These 18 T cell receptor beta chains came from one sample sequenced in a study of technical replicates of blood from a handful of donors. Profiled with immunoSEQ multiplex PCR; TCRdb holds only in-frame clones, not every one. This repertoire shows some 78,000 clones, nearly 95% found once; its top ten account for around 0.25%. Sequenced: T cells isolated from PBMCs. The receptors come from a human donor in good health.

The V gene is TRBV6-5, the J gene TRBJ1-2; 8 bases fit TRBD1. Trimming at V came to 0 bases and at J to 6 bases, leaving 9 bases not matched to a gene. The germline gives CDR1 MNHEY, CDR2 SVGAGI. The CDR3 length is 16 residues. The DNA of the CDR3 is TGTGCCAGCAGTTACTCTTCGACAGGGGAGTGGGATGGCTACACCTTC. Translated: CASSYSSTGEWDGYTF.

This chain uses TRBV6-5 with TRBJ2-7, with TRBD1 matching 8 bases. The trim removed 6 bases at V and 2 bases at J, leaving 9 bases unmatched. The CDR3 consists of 15 residues. Looked up from germline, CDR1 is MNHEY and CDR2 is SVGAGI. CDR3 in DNA: TGTGCCAGCAGACTCCGGGACAGGTGGGCCTACGAGCAGTACTTC. It specifies CASRLRDRWAYEQYF.

The V gene is TRBV7-6, the J gene TRBJ1-1, with 8 bases fitting TRBD1. This CDR3 spans 18 amino acids. V shed 0 bases and J 1 base; nucleotides not matched to a gene: 10. From germline, CDR1 is SGHVS and CDR2 FNYEAQ. The CDR3 spells CASSLARDRPEKNTEAFF. DNA of the CDR3: TGTGCCAGCAGCTTAGCCCGGGACAGGCCTGAGAAGAACACTGAAGCTTTCTTT.

The chain is built from TRBV19 and TRBJ1-5; 9 nucleotides align to TRBD1. Germline CDR1 and CDR2: LNHDA and SQIVND (reference sequence). CDR3 length: 14 residues. Losses at the gene ends were 8 bases for V and 4 bases for J; bases not matched to a gene: 6. DNA for the CDR3: TGTGCCAGTTCCGGGACAGGGTGGAATCAGCCCCAGCATTTT. It yields the protein CASSGTGWNQPQHF.

The chain links TRBV30 to TRBJ1-4, with D unclear. Germline V CDR1 and CDR2: GTSNPN, SVGIG (reference sequence). The V end lost 2 bases, the J end lost 5 bases, and 3 bases lay between the germline ends. The CDR3 has 11 residues. The CDR3 region is CAWSSNEKLFF. The CDR3 nucleotides read TGTGCCTGGAGTTCAAATGAAAAACTGTTTTTT. Full variable domain (missing parts from reference TRBV30 and TRBJ1-4): SQTIHQWPATLVQPVGSPLSLECTVEGTSNPNLYWYRQAAGRGLQLLFYSVGIGQISSEVPQNLSASRPQDRQFILSSKKLLLSDSGFYLCAWSSNEKLFFGSGTQLSVL.

V and J are TRBV4-1 and TRBJ2-7; 7 bases align to TRBD1. Germline CDR1 MGHRA, CDR2 YSYEKL. Trimming took 4 bases from V and 0 from J; bases not matched to a gene: 6. The CDR3 contains 15 residues. This CDR3 reads CASSLKDRSSYEQYF. The CDR3 DNA reads TGCGCCAGCAGCCTTAAGGACAGGAGCTCCTACGAGCAGTACTTC.

This chain links TRBV15 with TRBJ1-2; tentatively, D is TRBD1 (5 bases). Trimming removed 1 base at V and 4 bases at J, with 16 bases between. The CDR3 has 16 residues. Germline lookup yields CDR1 LNHNV and CDR2 YYDKDF (reference sequence). CDR3 coding DNA: TGTGCCACCAGCAGAGGGGTGGTGGGGGGGAGCTATGGCTACACCTTC. It translates to CATSRGVVGGSYGYTF.

This sequence joins TRBV2 and TRBJ2-5, with 9 bases matching TRBD2. The CDR3 has 15 amino acids. Losses at the gene ends were 7 bases for V and 1 base for J; bases not matched to a gene: 7. CDR1 is SNHLY, CDR2 FYNNEI, per germline. The CDR3 DNA reads TGTGCCAGCATAGTCCCTAGCGGGGTCCAAGAGACCCAGTACTTC. This sequence encodes CASIVPSGVQETQYF. The full variable domain, its missing parts supplied by reference TRBV2 and TRBJ2-5, is EPEVTQTPSHQVTQMGQEVILRCVPISNHLYFYWYRQILGQKVEFLVSFYNNEISEKSEIFDDQFSVERPDGSNFTLKIRSTKLEDSAMYFCASIVPSGVQETQYFGPGTRLLVL.

The chain is built from TRBV27 and TRBJ1-5; D uncertain. Germline CDR1 and CDR2: MNHEY and SMNVEV (reference sequence). This CDR3 region has 17 residues. V was pared by 8 bases and J by 5 bases, with 25 bases between. The CDR3 DNA reads TGTGCCAGCCAACTAAATGCCGCCGGAGATCCCGATCAGCCCCAGCATTTT. Amino acid sequence: CASQLNAAGDPDQPQHF.

The J gene is TRBJ2-7, the V gene TRBV2, with 8 bases identical to TRBD2. Germline loops: CDR1 SNHLY, CDR2 FYNNEI. J lost 4 bases, V lost 5 bases, and 10 bases had no gene match. The CDR3 covers 15 residues. The CDR3 DNA is TGTGCCAGCAGTAATATAGCGGGGACCAGTTACGAGCAGTACTTC. This translates into CASSNIAGTSYEQYF. The variable domain in full, completed from reference TRBV2 and TRBJ2-7, reads EPEVTQTPSHQVTQMGQEVILRCVPISNHLYFYWYRQILGQKVEFLVSFYNNEISEKSEIFDDQFSVERPDGSNFTLKIRSTKLEDSAMYFCASSNIAGTSYEQYFGPGTRLTVT.

This chain uses TRBV29-1 with TRBJ2-5; a weak D match, TRBD2 (5 bases). CDR1 SQVTM and CDR2 ANQGSEA come from the germline V gene. The CDR3 sequence is 14 residues long. Trimming shortened V by 8 bases and J by 4 bases, and 20 bases separated the two germline ends. CDR3 DNA sequence: TGCAGCATAAAAGCGGTGAGCGGCCCAGAGACCCAGTACTTC. It is translated as CSIKAVSGPETQYF.

The chain couples TRBV27 to TRBJ2-1; TRBD2 matches 10 bases. Germline V gene lookup returns CDR1 MNHEY and CDR2 SMNVEV (reference sequence). The ends lost 3 bases at V and 5 bases at J; junction bases unmatched: 4. CDR3 size: 15 residues. The CDR3 bases are TGTGCCAGCAGTTTCGCGAGCGGGAGGGACAATGAGCAGTTCTTC. Translating gives CASSFASGRDNEQFF.

The chain is built from TRBV27 and TRBJ1-2, with D perhaps TRBD1 (5 bases). V lost 8 bases, J lost 3 bases, and 13 bases lay in between. Germline V gives CDR1 MNHEY, CDR2 SMNVEV (reference sequence). CDR3 length: 13 amino acids. DNA for the CDR3: TGTGCCAGCGGACAAAAGCTACACTATGGCTACACCTTC. Translating it yields CASGQKLHYGYTF.

In this sample, this clone turned up a few times. The chain recombines TRBV19 with TRBJ2-1; 8 positions agree with TRBD1. The germline V gene encodes CDR1 LNHDA and CDR2 SQIVND (reference sequence). The CDR3 is 17 amino acids. Trimming removed 4 bases from V and 1 base from J; junction bases left unmatched: 9. The CDR3 is CASSTRQGQRSYNEQFF. CDR3 nucleotide sequence: TGTGCCAGTAGTACCAGACAGGGGCAGAGGTCCTACAATGAGCAGTTCTTC.

This chain connects TRBV5-1 to TRBJ2-7, with 7 nucleotides matching TRBD1. Looked up from germline, CDR1 is SGHRS and CDR2 is YFSETQ. The length of the CDR3 is 14 residues. The ends lost 2 bases at V and 2 bases at J; junction bases unmatched: 4. The CDR3 DNA follows: TGCGCCAGCAGCTTCCGGGACAGAGCCTACGAGCAGTACTTC. This codes for CASSFRDRAYEQYF.

The chain carries TRBV9 and TRBJ2-5; 10 bases agree with TRBD2. V lost 0 bases, J lost 5 bases, and 13 bases stayed unmatched. This CDR3 spans 18 amino acids. The germline gives CDR1 SGDLS, CDR2 YYNGEE. The CDR3 DNA sequence: TGTGCCAGCAGCGTAGATTTGGGGCTAGCGGGAGCCGGGGAGACCCAGTACTTC. Translating gives CASSVDLGLAGAGETQYF.

The sample holds one count of this clone. This chain links TRBV27 with TRBJ2-3; 8 bases line up with TRBD1. Losses at the gene ends were 6 bases for V and 4 bases for J; bases not matched to a gene: 9. Germline CDR1 MNHEY, CDR2 SMNVEV (reference sequence). This CDR3 is built from 15 residues. CDR3 coding DNA: TGTGCCAGCAGGATTGGACAGGGACCATCAGATACGCAGTATTTT. This codes for CASRIGQGPSDTQYF.

Worth noting for this clone: The junction departs from germline at one end; a sequencing error may be responsible. Other DNA sequences from this sample encode an identical CDR3 as well. V gene TRBV19 combines with J gene TRBJ1-2, with TRBD1 as a possible D gene (5 bases). Germline lookup yields CDR1 LNHDA and CDR2 SQIVND (reference sequence). CDR3 length: 14 amino acids. This CDR3 reads CASSIGGGNYGYTF. DNA for the CDR3: TGTGCCAGCAGTATCGGGGGGGGGAACTATGGCTACACCTTC.